These 16 T cell receptor beta chains share one sample of origin, sequenced in a study of T cell responses to AZD1222 COVID-19 vaccine. The data were produced by immunoSEQ multiplex PCR, yet TCRdb's version contains in-frame clones alone and is incomplete. Of 150,000 to 200,000 clones listed, 90% to 95% were seen once; the top ten hold approximately 5.5%. The input for sequencing was peripheral blood, taken 28 days after the second AZD1222 dose. The receptors shown here come from an adult who received the AZD1222 COVID-19 vaccine.

The V and J genes are TRBV28 and TRBJ1-4, with unresolved D. This CDR3 spans 13 amino acids. CDR1 is MDHEN, CDR2 SYDVKM, per germline. V lost 8 bases and J 8 bases, leaving 15 bases between the germline ends. DNA of the CDR3: TGTGCCAGCTCCGGCCCTTTGTTAGAAAAACTGTTTTTT. As protein: CASSGPLLEKLFF.

The chain links TRBV4-1 to TRBJ2-3, with 13 bases lining up with TRBD2. The V gene's germline CDR1 is MGHRA and CDR2 YSYEKL. The CDR3 has 16 residues. With V trimmed by 4 bases and J by 5 bases, 6 bases remained unmatched. The CDR3 nucleotides are TGCGCCAGCAGCCGCGGACTAGCGGGAGATGGAGATACGCAGTATTTT. Amino acid sequence: CASSRGLAGDGDTQYF.

The chain carries TRBV5-1 and TRBJ1-1; D is ambiguous. CDR1 and CDR2 from the germline V gene are SGHRS and YFSETQ. Trimming took off 4 bases at V and 2 bases at J, with 12 bases between the two ends. The CDR3 covers 14 residues. This CDR3 is CASSLGPVNTEAFF. For the CDR3, the DNA is TGCGCCAGCAGCCTCGGGCCAGTCAACACTGAAGCTTTCTTT. Full variable domain (rest looked up from reference TRBV5-1 and TRBJ1-1): KAGVTQTPRYLIKTRGQQVTLSCSPISGHRSVSWYQQTPGQGLQFLFEYFSETQRNKGNFPGRFSGRQFSNSRSEMNVSTLELGDSALYLCASSLGPVNTEAFFGQGTRLTVV.

As for this clone: Other nucleotide sequences in the sample specify the same CDR3. The chain links TRBV7-9 to TRBJ2-7; 10 nucleotides match TRBD2. V shed 5 bases and J 3 bases; nucleotides not matched to a gene: 4. The CDR3 sequence is 14 residues long. Germline V CDR1 and CDR2: SEHNR, FQNEAQ (reference sequence). The CDR3 sequence: CASSPRTSGYEQYF. Here the CDR3 DNA reads TGTGCCAGCAGCCCCCGGACTAGCGGCTACGAGCAGTACTTC.

The sample holds one count of this clone. The chain combines TRBV7-9 with TRBJ1-4, with 8 bases aligning to TRBD1. CDR3 length: 15 amino acids. In germline, CDR1 is SEHNR, CDR2 FQNEAQ (reference sequence). Trimming at V came to 4 bases and at J to 6 bases, leaving 7 bases not matched to a gene. Here the CDR3 reads CASSSWTGWDEKLFF. CDR3 DNA: TGTGCCAGCAGCTCCTGGACAGGGTGGGATGAAAAACTGTTTTTT.

The rearrangement links TRBV5-4 to TRBJ2-7; 9 bases map to TRBD2. CDR1 is SGHNT, CDR2 YYREEE, per germline (reference sequence). The CDR3 sequence is 14 residues long. V lost 4 bases and J lost 0; bases outside the gene matches: 2. The CDR3 bases are TGTGCCAGCAGCCCACTAGCGGGCTCCTACGAGCAGTACTTC. The encoded protein is CASSPLAGSYEQYF.

The chain employs TRBV18 and TRBJ2-7, with 7 bases matching TRBD1. The CDR3 length is 14 residues. From germline, CDR1 is KGHSH and CDR2 LQKENI. V dropped 1 base and J dropped 5; count of bases not matched to a gene: 5. DNA for the CDR3: TGTGCCAGCTCACCACGCGAGGGGGCGGACGAGCAGTACTTC. As protein: CASSPREGADEQYF.

This chain's CDR3 is CASSQDLAAGYTF. The CDR3 nucleotides are TGTGCCAGCAGCCAAGATCTGGCGGCTGGCTACACCTTC. The chain carries TRBV3-1 (or the pseudogene TRBV3-2) and TRBJ1-2; D unresolved. Per the germline V gene, CDR1 is LGHDT and CDR2 is YNNKEL (reference sequence). Trimming took 0 bases from V and 7 from J, leaving 9 bases between them. This CDR3 has 13 residues.

This clone was recorded only once. The V and J genes are TRBV6-2 or TRBV6-3 and TRBJ1-5; 11 bases are shared with TRBD1. Germline-derived CDR1 and CDR2 are MNHEY and SVGEGT. The CDR3 is 15 amino acids. V dropped 4 bases and J dropped 4; count of bases not matched to a gene: 3. CDR3 coding DNA: TGTGCCAGCAGTTTAGGGACAGGGGGTAATCAGCCCCAGCATTTT. Protein product: CASSLGTGGNQPQHF.

The V gene is TRBV7-9, the J gene TRBJ1-2, with D hard to call. Germline V gene data show CDR1 as SEHNR and CDR2 as FQNEAQ (reference sequence). V was clipped by 2 bases and J by 7 bases, with 11 bases between them. CDR3 size: 13 residues. This CDR3 reads CASSLKGGFGYTF. The CDR3 DNA follows: TGTGCCAGCAGCTTAAAGGGAGGTTTTGGCTACACCTTC.

The chain is built from TRBV9 and TRBJ1-3; the match to TRBD1 covers 9 bases. Trimming took 4 bases from V and 4 from J; bases not matched to a gene: 3. There are 14 residues in the CDR3. CDR1 and CDR2 from the germline V gene are SGDLS and YYNGEE. The CDR3 nucleotides read TGTGCCAGCAGCCTGGGACAGGGCGGAAACACCATATATTTT. It specifies CASSLGQGGNTIYF.

V gene TRBV7-2 combines with J gene TRBJ2-3, with 13 positions matching TRBD2. After removal of 3 bases from V and 4 bases from J, the junction contained 4 bases not matched to a gene. Germline CDR1 SGHTA, CDR2 FQGNSA. The CDR3 contains 16 residues. CDR3: CASSFGTSGIADTQYF. The DNA of the CDR3 is TGTGCCAGCAGCTTCGGGACTAGCGGGATTGCAGATACGCAGTATTTT.

This sequence joins TRBV30 and TRBJ1-6, with unresolved D. Germline values: CDR1 GTSNPN, CDR2 SVGIG (reference sequence). The V end was cut by 1 base, the J end by 8 bases, with 9 bases between. The CDR3 is made up of 13 amino acids. In DNA form, the CDR3 reads TGTGCCTGGAGTGCAGGATCCTATTCACCCCTCCACTTT. Translation: CAWSAGSYSPLHF.

The chain is built from TRBV7-8 and TRBJ2-7; D may be TRBD1 (6 bases). This CDR3 contains 15 residues. V gave up 1 base and J gave up 0 bases, with 10 bases separating them. The germline CDR1 and CDR2 sequences are SGHVS and FQNEAQ. The CDR3 DNA is TGTGCCAGCAGCTTAGGGCAGGGGCTCTCCTACGAGCAGTACTTC. Amino acids: CASSLGQGLSYEQYF.

The chain is built from TRBV11-2 and TRBJ2-3; 12 bases line up with TRBD2. This CDR3 comprises 17 residues. In germline, CDR1 is SGHAT, CDR2 FQNNGV. J gave up 2 bases and V 5 bases, and 8 bases lay outside the gene matches. The CDR3 DNA is TGTGCCAGCAGCCCTCGCGGACTAGCGGGAAACACAGATACGCAGTATTTT. The encoded protein is CASSPRGLAGNTDTQYF.

The chain uses TRBV3-1 (or the pseudogene TRBV3-2) and TRBJ2-3; TRBD2 agrees at 11 bases. Trimming at V came to 2 bases and at J to 3 bases, leaving 10 bases not matched to a gene. The CDR3 runs to 18 residues. The germline V gene has CDR1 LGHDT and CDR2 YNNKEL (reference sequence). The CDR3 loop is CASSQHSGRVTGTDTQYF. The CDR3 DNA reads TGTGCCAGCAGCCAACATAGCGGGAGGGTGACGGGGACAGATACGCAGTATTTT.